The next 29 T cell receptor beta chains were all read from a single sample in a study of cytomegalovirus exposure and HLA in healthy donors. Primers for the PCR totalled 60 Vbeta and 13 Jbeta. Data came from immunoSEQ multiplex PCR; TCRdb stores just in-frame clones and leaves some out. The repertoire consists of around 81,000 clones, with 55% to 75% occurring once and the leading ten covering 5.7%. Sequences were obtained from PBMCs. The receptor set was obtained from a man under 40 in good health and CMV-seropositive.

This chain links TRBV10-1 with TRBJ2-7; the match to TRBD2 covers 11 bases. The V and J ends lost 3 bases and 3 bases, in that order; junction bases with no gene match: 4. The CDR3 totals 15 residues. Germline V lookup: CDR1 WNHNN, CDR2 SYGVQD (reference sequence). CDR3 coding DNA: TGCGCCAGCAGTGACCGACTAGCGGGGAACTACGAGCAGTACTTC. This sequence encodes CASSDRLAGNYEQYF.

This clone was detected only a few times. The genes are TRBV4-2 and TRBJ2-7; D remains ambiguous. Germline V gene sequence: CDR1 LGHNA, CDR2 YNFKEQ. The V and J ends lost 1 base and 10 bases respectively, with 17 bases between them. This CDR3 spans 14 amino acids. The CDR3 sequence is CASSQVFSTTPQYF. The CDR3 region has the DNA TGTGCCAGCAGCCAAGTGTTTTCGACAACCCCCCAGTACTTC.

There are a few counts of this clone. The chain recombines TRBV6-6 with TRBJ2-1, with TRBD2 matching 16 bases. V lost 5 bases to trimming and J lost 13 bases; unmatched junction nucleotides: 2. Germline V gene lookup returns CDR1 MNHNY and CDR2 SVGAGI (reference sequence). CDR3 size: 13 residues. Written as DNA, the CDR3 is TGTGCCAGCAGTGGGACTAGCGGGAGGGCCCAGTTCTTC. Encoded protein: CASSGTSGRAQFF.

The chain carries TRBV11-2 and TRBJ2-7; 8 nucleotides agree with TRBD1. V lost 4 bases and J lost 1; bases outside the gene matches: 6. Germline CDR1 is SGHAT and CDR2 is FQNNGV. The CDR3 spans 15 residues. The CDR3 spells CASSSRTGSSYEQYF. Written as DNA, the CDR3 is TGTGCCAGCAGCTCCCGGACAGGGTCATCCTACGAGCAGTACTTC.

V gene TRBV6-1 combines with J gene TRBJ2-3; TRBD2 matches 12 bases. The germline V gene encodes CDR1 MNHNS and CDR2 SASEGT. The CDR3 is 14 residues long. The junction had 4 bases not matched to a gene; V was cut back by 8 bases and J by 4 bases. Written as DNA, the CDR3 is TGTGCCAGCCTAGCGGGGGGGCTTGCAGATACGCAGTATTTT. Protein: CASLAGGLADTQYF.

The chain uses TRBV9 and TRBJ2-3, with 9 positions matching TRBD2. The V gene's germline CDR1 is SGDLS and CDR2 YYNGEE. The CDR3 sequence is 18 residues long. V dropped 3 bases and J dropped 5; count of bases not matched to a gene: 16. CDR3 loop: CASSAHRSGGGAEDTQYF. The CDR3 DNA reads as TGTGCCAGCAGCGCCCACCGTTCGGGCGGGGGGGCTGAAGATACGCAGTATTTT.

This clone occurred a few times. V gene TRBV28 combines with J gene TRBJ2-1, with TRBD2 matching 8 bases. Germline V gives CDR1 MDHEN, CDR2 SYDVKM. The CDR3 loop spans 15 amino acids. V lost 2 bases and J lost 5; bases outside the gene matches: 5. The CDR3 here is CASSLPAGVNNEQFF. The CDR3 coding sequence is TGTGCCAGCAGTTTACCAGCGGGAGTGAACAATGAGCAGTTCTTC.

J is TRBJ1-1 and V is TRBV5-1; 11 bases are shared with TRBD1. The J segment lost 4 bases and the V segment lost 7 bases, leaving 12 bases of the junction unmatched. CDR1 is SGHRS, CDR2 YFSETQ, per germline. This CDR3 contains 16 residues. As DNA, the CDR3 is TGCGCCAGCGGAAGGGACAGGGGGGGGGTTGGCACTGAAGCTTTCTTT. As protein: CASGRDRGGVGTEAFF.

Concerning this clone: Other DNA sequences of this sample code for an identical CDR3. The V call is TRBV5-1, the J call TRBJ2-7, with D maybe TRBD1 (5 bases). Trimming removed 0 bases from V and 5 bases from J, with 12 bases in between. CDR1 is SGHRS, CDR2 YFSETQ, per germline. CDR3 length: 14 amino acids. In nucleotides, the CDR3 is TGCGCCAGCAGCTTGGTAGCAGGGCTAAACGAGCAGTACTTC. Translating gives CASSLVAGLNEQYF.

This clone appeared a few times. J is TRBJ2-3 and V is TRBV7-9; 8 nucleotides match TRBD2. This CDR3 has 15 residues. V dropped 1 base and J dropped 4; count of bases not matched to a gene: 4. Per the germline V gene, CDR1 is SEHNR and CDR2 is FQNEAQ (reference sequence). As DNA, the CDR3 is TGTGCCAGCAGCTTAGTTAGCGGGAATGCAGATACGCAGTATTTT. It yields the protein CASSLVSGNADTQYF. The whole variable domain, remainder taken from reference TRBV7-9 and TRBJ2-3, is DTGVSQNPRHKITKRGQNVTFRCDPISEHNRLYWYRQTLGQGPEFLTYFQNEAQLEKSRLLSDRFSAERPKGSFSTLEIQRTEQGDSAMYLCASSLVSGNADTQYFGPGTRLTVL.

This clone was picked up a small number of times. J is TRBJ1-6 and V is TRBV5-4; weak D call: TRBD1 (5 bases). CDR1 is SGHNT, CDR2 YYREEE, per germline (reference sequence). The length of the CDR3 is 15 residues. V shed 0 bases and J shed 7 bases, with 11 bases lying between them. CDR3: CASSLAPGGNSPLHF. CDR3 DNA sequence: TGTGCCAGCAGCTTGGCCCCGGGGGGAAATTCACCCCTCCACTTT.

This chain uses TRBV19 with TRBJ2-7; 7 bases fit TRBD1. Germline assignment: CDR1 LNHDA and CDR2 SQIVND (reference sequence). Unmatched junction bases numbered 13, after V lost 6 bases and J lost 2 bases. This CDR3 is 16 amino acids long. The CDR3 coding sequence is TGTGCCAGTAGACGTAACCGGGACAGCAGAGCCTACGAGCAGTACTTC. As protein: CASRRNRDSRAYEQYF.

V and J are TRBV11-3 and TRBJ2-7; the D gene is possibly TRBD2 (6 bases). Germline loops: CDR1 SGHNT, CDR2 YENEEA. Trimming left V 1 base short and J 7 bases short, with 8 bases between. The CDR3 has 12 residues. The CDR3 reads CASSLVRGEQYF. In DNA, the CDR3 is TGTGCCAGCAGCTTAGTTCGGGGGGAGCAGTACTTC.

This clone occurred a few times. This specimen includes other DNA sequences encoding the same CDR3. This sequence joins TRBV5-1 and TRBJ2-5; D gene ambiguous. Trimming shortened V by 2 bases and J by 3 bases, and 2 bases separated the two germline ends. Germline lookup yields CDR1 SGHRS and CDR2 YFSETQ. There are 11 residues in the CDR3. The DNA for the CDR3 is TGCGCCAGCAGCTTCGAAGAGACCCAGTACTTC. As protein: CASSFEETQYF.

The CDR3 nucleotides read TGCGCCAGCAGCCCCGCTAGCGGGGGGACTTTCTCCTACGAGCAGTACTTC. Protein: CASSPASGGTFSYEQYF. This chain connects TRBV4-1 to TRBJ2-7; 11 nucleotides line up with TRBD2. CDR3 length: 17 amino acids. Trimming removed 4 bases from V and 0 bases from J; junction bases left unmatched: 8. Germline-derived CDR1 and CDR2 are MGHRA and YSYEKL.

The chain carries TRBV20-1 and TRBJ2-7, with D unresolved. V was shortened by 4 bases and J by 6 bases, with 10 bases between the two germline ends. The CDR3 length is 11 residues. Germline lookup yields CDR1 DFQATT and CDR2 SNEGSKA (reference sequence). CDR3 nucleotide sequence: TGCAGTGCTACTCGGAGTTCCGAGCAGTACTTC. This gives the protein CSATRSSEQYF.

This clone was detected only a few times. The CDR3 loop is CAISAGVEFTDTQYF. The CDR3 region has the DNA TGTGCCATCAGTGCAGGGGTCGAATTCACAGATACGCAGTATTTT. V gene TRBV10-3 combines with J gene TRBJ2-3, with D possibly TRBD1 on 6 matching bases. Germline CDR1 ENHRY, CDR2 SYGVKD. Trimming took 4 bases from V and 2 from J, leaving 13 bases between them. The CDR3 loop spans 15 amino acids.

This clone was picked up a small number of times. V usage is TRBV19 and J usage is TRBJ2-1; TRBD2 aligns across 10 bases. The CDR3 is 17 amino acids. V lost 9 bases to trimming and J lost 0 bases; unmatched junction nucleotides: 11. Germline lookup yields CDR1 LNHDA and CDR2 SQIVND (reference sequence). Written as DNA, the CDR3 is TGTGCCAGCAGGGGAGCGGGGGGGATGAGCTCCTACAATGAGCAGTTCTTC. It translates to CASRGAGGMSSYNEQFF.

The V call is TRBV30, the J call TRBJ1-4, with D possibly TRBD1 on 6 matching bases. The germline V gene encodes CDR1 GTSNPN and CDR2 SVGIG (reference sequence). Trimming cost V 0 bases and J 0 bases, with 14 bases left between them. The CDR3 contains 17 residues. The CDR3 DNA reads as TGTGCCTGGAGTGTACCGCGGGGGGCCACAACTAATGAAAAACTGTTTTTT. Amino acids: CAWSVPRGATTNEKLFF.

This clone was seen only once. The V and J genes are TRBV7-6 and TRBJ1-4; D perhaps matches TRBD1 (5 bases). The CDR3 runs to 13 residues. The V and J ends lost 5 bases and 8 bases respectively, with 12 bases between them. Germline CDR1 is SGHVS and CDR2 is FNYEAQ. The CDR3 reads CASSESWGEKLFF. CDR3 nucleotide sequence: TGTGCCAGCAGCGAGAGTTGGGGCGAAAAACTGTTTTTT.

This clone was seen only a few times. The rearrangement links TRBV2 to TRBJ2-2; D is undetermined. The CDR3 extends over 12 amino acids. Deletions cut 8 bases from V and 5 bases from J, with 9 bases between. Germline V gene sequence: CDR1 SNHLY, CDR2 FYNNEI. The CDR3 here is CASFGRTGELFF. CDR3 in DNA: TGTGCCAGCTTCGGTCGGACCGGGGAGCTGTTTTTT. Full variable domain (missing parts from reference TRBV2 and TRBJ2-2): EPEVTQTPSHQVTQMGQEVILRCVPISNHLYFYWYRQILGQKVEFLVSFYNNEISEKSEIFDDQFSVERPDGSNFTLKIRSTKLEDSAMYFCASFGRTGELFFGEGSRLTVL.

Sample share makes this clone medium-sized. This rearrangement joins TRBV6-6 to TRBJ2-3; 12 bases are a match to TRBD2. Trimming at V came to 4 bases and at J to 2 bases, leaving 4 bases not matched to a gene. The CDR3 has 16 residues. Germline-derived CDR1 and CDR2 are MNHNY and SVGAGI (reference sequence). CDR3 residues: CASSSSGGEVTDTQYF. CDR3 nucleotides: TGTGCCAGCAGTTCTAGCGGGGGGGAGGTCACAGATACGCAGTATTTT.

The chain carries TRBV4-1 and TRBJ1-5; D ambiguous. The CDR3 is 14 amino acids. V was cut by 5 bases and J by 7 bases, with 15 bases left in between. Germline lookup yields CDR1 MGHRA and CDR2 YSYEKL. Here the CDR3 reads CASSDLRGGQPQHF. DNA of the CDR3: TGCGCCAGCAGCGACTTACGGGGTGGCCAGCCCCAGCATTTT.

The chain combines TRBV6-1 with TRBJ2-5, with D perhaps TRBD2 (5 bases). CDR3 length: 13 amino acids. CDR1 MNHNS and CDR2 SASEGT come from the germline V gene. Trimming took 6 bases from V and 5 from J, leaving 13 bases between them. The CDR3 reads CASSHGVGETQYF. Written as DNA, the CDR3 is TGTGCCAGCAGCCACGGGGTCGGGGAGACCCAGTACTTC.

The rearrangement joins TRBV10-3 to TRBJ2-3; 8 nucleotides agree with TRBD2. CDR1 is ENHRY, CDR2 SYGVKD, per germline. The CDR3 consists of 15 residues. J gave up 1 base and V 0 bases, and 0 bases lay outside the gene matches. CDR3 region: CAISESSGGTDTQYF. As DNA, the CDR3 is TGTGCCATCAGTGAGTCTAGCGGGGGCACAGATACGCAGTATTTT.

The chain joins TRBV5-4 to TRBJ2-7, with 7 bases fitting TRBD1. CDR3 length: 14 residues. The germline gives CDR1 SGHNT, CDR2 YYREEE (reference sequence). The ends lost 7 bases at V and 1 base at J; junction bases unmatched: 8. The CDR3 spells CASRRWDSSYEQYF. The CDR3 region has the DNA TGTGCCAGCCGCCGATGGGACAGTTCCTACGAGCAGTACTTC.

The CDR3 reads CASRGRGTGDGYTF. In nucleotides, the CDR3 is TGTGCCAGCAGAGGACGCGGGACAGGGGACGGCTACACCTTC. The J gene is TRBJ1-2, the V gene TRBV2; TRBD1 aligns across 10 bases. In germline, CDR1 is SNHLY, CDR2 FYNNEI. The CDR3 is 14 amino acids. V gave up 6 bases and J gave up 8 bases; unmatched junction bases: 9.

This sequence joins TRBV6-6 and TRBJ2-7; D may be TRBD2 (6 bases). Looked up from germline, CDR1 is MNHNY and CDR2 is SVGAGI (reference sequence). V was cut by 2 bases and J by 4 bases, with 12 bases left in between. The CDR3 extends over 14 amino acids. The chain's CDR3 is CASSYLGLAYEQYF. The CDR3 region has the DNA TGTGCCAGCAGTTACCTTGGGCTAGCGTACGAGCAGTACTTC.

The chain links TRBV7-6 to TRBJ2-6; possible D gene TRBD2, 7 bases. The germline gives CDR1 SGHVS, CDR2 FNYEAQ. The CDR3 totals 18 residues. V was pared by 1 base and J by 4 bases, with 17 bases between. The CDR3, as DNA: TGTGCCAGCAGCTTAGAGAGGGGGGGCCGAGGAGGGGCCAACGTCCTGACTTTC. Encoded protein: CASSLERGGRGGANVLTF.